Many counts were recorded for the clone carrying this T cell receptor beta chain. These data originate in a study of molecular identifiers for immune sequencing clone quantification. From germline, CDR1 is MDHEN and CDR2 SYDVKM. This CDR3 comprises 15 residues. Trimming at V came to 4 bases and at J to 2 bases, leaving 8 bases not matched to a gene. TCRdb itself ran the PCR reads through MiXCR, one entry per CDR3 protein. The table lists over 600,000 distinct CDR3 sequences, just under 20% of them singletons. This clonotype originated in a human donor in good health. Some libraries in this study had Jurkat cell RNA spiked in. The genes are TRBV28 and TRBJ2-7, with 7 bases lining up with TRBD2. The sample consisted of naive CD8+ T cells from blood, with Jurkat cell RNA spiked in. The subset was: FACS-sorted CD8+CD4-CCR7+CD45RA+ naive T cells. CDR3 sequence: CASSSPSGPTYEQYF. CDR3 sequence (DNA): TGTGCCAGCAGTTCCCCTAGCGGTCCCACCTACGAGCAGTACTTC.